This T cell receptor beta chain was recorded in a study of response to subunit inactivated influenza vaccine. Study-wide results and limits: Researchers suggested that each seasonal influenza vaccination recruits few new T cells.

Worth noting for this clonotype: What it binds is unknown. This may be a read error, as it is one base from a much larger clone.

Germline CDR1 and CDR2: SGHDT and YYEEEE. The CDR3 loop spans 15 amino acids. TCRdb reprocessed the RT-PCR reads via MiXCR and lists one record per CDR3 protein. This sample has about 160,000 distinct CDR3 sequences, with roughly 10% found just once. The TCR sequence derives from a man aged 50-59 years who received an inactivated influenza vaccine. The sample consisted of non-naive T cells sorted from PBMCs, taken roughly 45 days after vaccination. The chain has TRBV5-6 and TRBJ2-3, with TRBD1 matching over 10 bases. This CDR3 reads CASSRGQGRTDMQYF. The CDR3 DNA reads TGTGCCAGCAGCAGGGGACAGGGGAGGACAGATATGCAGTATTTT.